This TCR beta chain was profiled in a study of T-cell memory formation after mild COVID-19. Overall study context: The study found TCR clusters largely donor specific. General study findings and limits: The study found balanced CD4/CD8 in clones contracting day 15 to 85 and a CD4+ lean in later expanders. Pre-infection memory held some responding clones, suggesting pre-existing cross-reactive T cells responded.

This CDR3 has 16 residues. Trimming cost V 2 bases and J 2 bases; bases outside gene matches: 7. As to this clonotype: The antigen is unknown.

UMIs and sample barcodes were carried by the TCR alpha and TCR beta cDNA libraries that 5'RACE produced using constant-segment primers. TCRdb analysed the 5' RACE reads with MiXCR anew, one entry per CDR3 protein. Of about 470,000 distinct CDR3 sequences in the sample, roughly 18% were seen once. The origin of this receptor is an adult woman who had mild COVID-19 (a few samples of this study predate the infection). Cell type and time point are not known. This sequence joins TRBV12-3 or TRBV12-4 and TRBJ2-7; TRBD1 aligns across 9 bases. Sequenced input: PBMCs or a T cell subset sorted from them (not recorded which). This CDR3 is CASSLKGGTGTYEQYF. CDR3 sequence (DNA): TGTGCCAGCAGTTTAAAGGGGGGGACAGGGACCTACGAGCAGTACTTC.